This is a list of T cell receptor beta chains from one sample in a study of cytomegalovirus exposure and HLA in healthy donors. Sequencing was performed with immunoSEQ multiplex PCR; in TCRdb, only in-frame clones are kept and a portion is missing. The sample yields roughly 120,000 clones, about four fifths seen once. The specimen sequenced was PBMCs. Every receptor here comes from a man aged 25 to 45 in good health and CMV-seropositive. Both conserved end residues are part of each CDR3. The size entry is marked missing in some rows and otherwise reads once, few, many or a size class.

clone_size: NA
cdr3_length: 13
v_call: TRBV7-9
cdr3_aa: CASSLESQNEQFF

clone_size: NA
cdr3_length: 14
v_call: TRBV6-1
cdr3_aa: CASKRAGPNYGYTF

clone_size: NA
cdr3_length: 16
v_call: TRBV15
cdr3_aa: CATSRDRSGSTGELFF

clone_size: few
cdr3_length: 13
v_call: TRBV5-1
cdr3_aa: CASSWDSQETQYF

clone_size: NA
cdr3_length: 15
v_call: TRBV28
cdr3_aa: CASSPVQGATYGYTF

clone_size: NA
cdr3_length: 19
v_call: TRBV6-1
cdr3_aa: CASSELGIGLALHQETQYF

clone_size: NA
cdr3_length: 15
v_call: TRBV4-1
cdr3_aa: CASSQMGLRNQPQHF

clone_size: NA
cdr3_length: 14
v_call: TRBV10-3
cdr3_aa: CAISETRDSYEQYF

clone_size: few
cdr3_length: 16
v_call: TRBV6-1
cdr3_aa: CASSERAGANTDTQYF

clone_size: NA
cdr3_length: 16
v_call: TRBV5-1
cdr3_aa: CASSLEVSRGTYEQYF

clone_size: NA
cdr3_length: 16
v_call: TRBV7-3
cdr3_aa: CASSTGLAASTDTQYF

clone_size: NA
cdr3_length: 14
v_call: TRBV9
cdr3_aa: CASSFRDRTDTQYF

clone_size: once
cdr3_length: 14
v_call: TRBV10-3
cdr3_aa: CAISQARGTKTQYF

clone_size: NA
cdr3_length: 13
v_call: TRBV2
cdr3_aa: CATSYDYRGEQYF

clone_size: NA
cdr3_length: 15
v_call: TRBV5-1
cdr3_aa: CASSVTGTGENIQYF

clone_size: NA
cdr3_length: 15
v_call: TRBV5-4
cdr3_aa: CASSFQGAPDYGYTF

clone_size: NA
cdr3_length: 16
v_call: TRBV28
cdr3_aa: CASSLWGGSSYNEQFF

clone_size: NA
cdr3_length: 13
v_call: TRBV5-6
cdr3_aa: CASSRGGGTEAFF

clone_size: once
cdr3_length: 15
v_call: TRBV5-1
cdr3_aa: CASSLEVQIRETQYF

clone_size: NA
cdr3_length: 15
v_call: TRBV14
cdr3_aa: CASSRLTGRTYEQYF

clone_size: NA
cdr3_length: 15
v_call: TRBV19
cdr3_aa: CASNRGHESNQPQHF

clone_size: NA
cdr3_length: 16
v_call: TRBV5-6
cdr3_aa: CASSLGTSGVTDTQYF

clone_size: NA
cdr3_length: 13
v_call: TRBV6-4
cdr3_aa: CASSPTGDTEAFF

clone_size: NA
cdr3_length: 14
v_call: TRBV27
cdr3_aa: CASSSGQGVYGYTF

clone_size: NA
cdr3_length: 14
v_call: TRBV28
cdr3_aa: CASSPYDRDTEAFF

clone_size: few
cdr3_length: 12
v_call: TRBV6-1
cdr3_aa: CATGGGLYEQYF

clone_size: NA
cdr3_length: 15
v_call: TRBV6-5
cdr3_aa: CASSYRTRGTDTQYF

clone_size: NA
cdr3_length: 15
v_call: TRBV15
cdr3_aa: CATSRDRGRWYEQYF

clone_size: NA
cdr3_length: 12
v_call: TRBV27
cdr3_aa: CASSFPNNEQFF

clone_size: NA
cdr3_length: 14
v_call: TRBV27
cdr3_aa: CASRSRTLNHEQFF

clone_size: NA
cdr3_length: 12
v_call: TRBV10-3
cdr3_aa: CAISDGNTEAFF

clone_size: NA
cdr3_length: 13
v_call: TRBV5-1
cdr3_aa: CASNLGETGELFF

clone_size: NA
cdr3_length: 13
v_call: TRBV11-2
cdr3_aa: CASTLDYADGYTF

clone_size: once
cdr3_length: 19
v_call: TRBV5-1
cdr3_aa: CASSSSIAGRDTTQETQYF

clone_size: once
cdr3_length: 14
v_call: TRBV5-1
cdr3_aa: CASSSGTGHEKLFF

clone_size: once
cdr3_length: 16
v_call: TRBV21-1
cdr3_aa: CASNQNGPLADTEAFF

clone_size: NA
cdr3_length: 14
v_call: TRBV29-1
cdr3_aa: CSVEETVRRETQYF

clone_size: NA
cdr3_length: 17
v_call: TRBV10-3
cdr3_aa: CAISEWVKGGRGTEAFF

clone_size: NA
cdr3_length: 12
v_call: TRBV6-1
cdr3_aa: CASSEARTRGYF

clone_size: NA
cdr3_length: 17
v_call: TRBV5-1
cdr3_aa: CASSSSGTGVGVAEAFF

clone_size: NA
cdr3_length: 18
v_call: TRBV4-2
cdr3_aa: CASSPSRGTEDGGNTIYF

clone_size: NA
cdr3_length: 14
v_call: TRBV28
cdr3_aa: CASSLFDRVGGYTF

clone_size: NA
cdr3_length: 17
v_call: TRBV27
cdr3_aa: CASSLFTIQGSNQPQHF

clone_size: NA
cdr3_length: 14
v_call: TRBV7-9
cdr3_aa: CASSLLGIPGELFF

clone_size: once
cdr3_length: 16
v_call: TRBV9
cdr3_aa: CASSPGTSGLTDTQYF

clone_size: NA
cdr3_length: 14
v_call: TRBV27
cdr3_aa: CASSFLGGYEKLFF

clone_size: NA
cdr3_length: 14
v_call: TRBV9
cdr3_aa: CASSLDPGGTEAFF

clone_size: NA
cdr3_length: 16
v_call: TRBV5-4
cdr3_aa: CASTGLAGSSYNEQFF

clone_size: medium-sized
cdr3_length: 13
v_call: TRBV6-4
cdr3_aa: CASKDRDTGELFF

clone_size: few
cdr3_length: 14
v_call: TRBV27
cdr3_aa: CASSRVGLAGEQYF